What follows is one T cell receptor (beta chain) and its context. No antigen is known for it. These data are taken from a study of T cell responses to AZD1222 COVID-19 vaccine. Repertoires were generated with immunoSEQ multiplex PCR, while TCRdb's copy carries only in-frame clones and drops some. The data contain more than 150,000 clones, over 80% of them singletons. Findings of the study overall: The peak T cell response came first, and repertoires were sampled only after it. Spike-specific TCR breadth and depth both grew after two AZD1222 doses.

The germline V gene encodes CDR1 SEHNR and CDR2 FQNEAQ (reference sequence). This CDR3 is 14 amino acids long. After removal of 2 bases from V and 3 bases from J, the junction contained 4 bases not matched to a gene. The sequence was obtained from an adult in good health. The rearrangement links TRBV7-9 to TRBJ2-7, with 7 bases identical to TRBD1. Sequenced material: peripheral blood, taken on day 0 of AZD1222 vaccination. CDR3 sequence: CASSLYQGDYEQYF. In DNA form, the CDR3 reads TGTGCCAGCAGCTTATACCAGGGGGACTACGAGCAGTACTTC.